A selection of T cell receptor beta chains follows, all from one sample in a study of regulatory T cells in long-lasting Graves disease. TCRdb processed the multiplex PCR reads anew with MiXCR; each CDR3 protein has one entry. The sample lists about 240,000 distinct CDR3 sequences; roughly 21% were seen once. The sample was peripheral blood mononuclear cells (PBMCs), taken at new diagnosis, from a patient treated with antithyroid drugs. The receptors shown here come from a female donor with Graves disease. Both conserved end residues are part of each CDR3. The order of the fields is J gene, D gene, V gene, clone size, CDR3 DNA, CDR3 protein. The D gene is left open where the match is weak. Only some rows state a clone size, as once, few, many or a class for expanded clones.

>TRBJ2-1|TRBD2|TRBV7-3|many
TGTGCCAGCAGCTTAAGACCGGGGACTAGTCTCTACAATGAGCAGTTCTTC
CASSLRPGTSLYNEQFF
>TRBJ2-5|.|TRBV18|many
TGTGCCAGCTCACCCGGACCGCTCCAAGAGACCCAGTACTTC
CASSPGPLQETQYF
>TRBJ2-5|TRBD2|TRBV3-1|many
TGTGCCAGCAGGTCGACTAGCGGCCAAGAGACCCAGTACTTC
CASRSTSGQETQYF
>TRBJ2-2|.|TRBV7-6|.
TGTGCCAGCGGAAAAAGTGCCGGGGAGCTGTTTTTT
CASGKSAGELFF
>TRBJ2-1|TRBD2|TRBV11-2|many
TGTGCCAGCAGCCTGACGCCAGCGGGGACCAGCTACAATGAGCAGTTCTTC
CASSLTPAGTSYNEQFF
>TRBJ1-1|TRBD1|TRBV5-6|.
TGTGCCAGCAGCTCGGCTTACAGGGGACCTGAAGCTTTCTTT
CASSSAYRGPEAFF
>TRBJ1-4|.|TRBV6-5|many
TGTGCCAGCAGTTATGACAGCGGAAATGAAAAACTGTTTTTT
CASSYDSGNEKLFF
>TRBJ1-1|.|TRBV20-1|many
TGCAGTGTTGCGGACGGCGGGACTTTCTTT
CSVADGGTFF
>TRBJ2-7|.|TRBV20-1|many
TGCAGTGCTAGCAGGGCAGCCCTCTACGAGCAGTACTTC
CSASRAALYEQYF
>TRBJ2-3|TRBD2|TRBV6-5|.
TGTGCCAGCAGTTCCAGCGGGAGGAGAGATACGCAGTATTTT
CASSSSGRRDTQYF
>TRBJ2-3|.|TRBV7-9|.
TGTGCCAGCAGCTTAAGGGGTGATGGCACAGATACGCAGTATTTT
CASSLRGDGTDTQYF
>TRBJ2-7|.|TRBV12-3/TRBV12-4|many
TGTGCCAGCAGTTTCAGCGGCAGCTACGAGCAGTACTTC
CASSFSGSYEQYF
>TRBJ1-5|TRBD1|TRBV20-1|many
TGCAGTGCTTCGCTGACAGGGGAGGTCAATCAGCCCCAGCATTTT
CSASLTGEVNQPQHF
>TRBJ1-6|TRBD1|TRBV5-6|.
TGTGCCAGCAGCCTACGGACAGGTGATTATAATTCACCCCTCCACTTT
CASSLRTGDYNSPLHF
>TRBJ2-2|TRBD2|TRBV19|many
TGTGCCAGTAGTATTCGGCCGGGCCTTACGAGGGCGGGAGCCACCGGGGAGCTGTTTTTT
CASSIRPGLTRAGATGELFF
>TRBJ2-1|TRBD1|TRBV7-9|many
TGTGCCAGCAGCGCCGGGACAGGGAGGGTGGAGCAGTTCTTC
CASSAGTGRVEQFF
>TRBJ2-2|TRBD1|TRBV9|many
TGTGCCAGCAGCGCCCGGACAGGCCAGGGCACCGGGGAGCTGTTTTTT
CASSARTGQGTGELFF
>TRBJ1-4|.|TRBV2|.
TGTGCCAGCCACAGGGAAATGGGAACTAATGAAAAACTGTTTTTT
CASHREMGTNEKLFF
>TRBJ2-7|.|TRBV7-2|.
TGTGCCAGCAGCTTAGGTGCGACAGGATACGAGCAGTACTTC
CASSLGATGYEQYF
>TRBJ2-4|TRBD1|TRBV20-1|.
TGCAGTGCTAGAGACCTCAGGGGGCTAGCCAAAAACATTCAGTACTTC
CSARDLRGLAKNIQYF
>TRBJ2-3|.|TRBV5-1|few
TGCGCCAGCAGCTTGTTGGGCACAGATACGCAGTATTTT
CASSLLGTDTQYF
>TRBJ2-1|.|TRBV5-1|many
TGCGCCAGCAGCTACTCGGGGATCTACAATGAGCAGTTCTTC
CASSYSGIYNEQFF
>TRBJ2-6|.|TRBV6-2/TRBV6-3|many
TGTGCCAGCAGTAATGGGGGGGCCAACGTCCTGACTTTC
CASSNGGANVLTF
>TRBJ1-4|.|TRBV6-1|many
TGTGCCAGCAGACGAACCAATGAAAAACTGTTTTTT
CASRRTNEKLFF
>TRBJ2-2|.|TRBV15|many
TGTGCCACCAGCCTCCGCCCTGCCCGGGACACCGGGGAGCTGTTTTTT
CATSLRPARDTGELFF
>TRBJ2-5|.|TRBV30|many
TGTGCCTGGAGTGTAGTCGGCGAGACCCAGTACTTC
CAWSVVGETQYF
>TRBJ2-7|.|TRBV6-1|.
TGTGCCAGCAGTCACCTAGACTACGAGCAGTACTTC
CASSHLDYEQYF
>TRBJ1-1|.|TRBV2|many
TGTGCCAGCTTCGGGCAGCTGAACACTGAAGCTTTCTTT
CASFGQLNTEAFF
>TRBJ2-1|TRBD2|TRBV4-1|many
TGCGCCAGCAGCCAACTAGCGGGAGGTTGGAATGAGCAGTTCTTC
CASSQLAGGWNEQFF
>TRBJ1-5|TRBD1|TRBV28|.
TGTGCCAGCAGTCCTCTTTTAGGACAGGGGTCAAATCAGCCCCAGCATTTT
CASSPLLGQGSNQPQHF
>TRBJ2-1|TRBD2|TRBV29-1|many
TGCAGCGTAGGCGGGACTAGCGGGAGGTCCTACAATGAGCAGTTCTTC
CSVGGTSGRSYNEQFF
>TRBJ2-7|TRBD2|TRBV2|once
TGTGCCAGCAGTGATGAGGCTAGCGGGCCCTACGAGCAGTACTTC
CASSDEASGPYEQYF
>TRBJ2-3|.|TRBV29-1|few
TGCAGCGTCCGCCTAGGGGGGCGCACAGATACGCAGTATTTT
CSVRLGGRTDTQYF
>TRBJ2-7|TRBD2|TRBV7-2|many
TGTGCCAGCAGCTTAGATACTAGCGGCAACTACGAGCAGTACTTC
CASSLDTSGNYEQYF
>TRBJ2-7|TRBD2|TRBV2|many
TGTGCCAGCAGTGAGCGGGGGGGCCATCGAAACGAGCAGTACTTC
CASSERGGHRNEQYF